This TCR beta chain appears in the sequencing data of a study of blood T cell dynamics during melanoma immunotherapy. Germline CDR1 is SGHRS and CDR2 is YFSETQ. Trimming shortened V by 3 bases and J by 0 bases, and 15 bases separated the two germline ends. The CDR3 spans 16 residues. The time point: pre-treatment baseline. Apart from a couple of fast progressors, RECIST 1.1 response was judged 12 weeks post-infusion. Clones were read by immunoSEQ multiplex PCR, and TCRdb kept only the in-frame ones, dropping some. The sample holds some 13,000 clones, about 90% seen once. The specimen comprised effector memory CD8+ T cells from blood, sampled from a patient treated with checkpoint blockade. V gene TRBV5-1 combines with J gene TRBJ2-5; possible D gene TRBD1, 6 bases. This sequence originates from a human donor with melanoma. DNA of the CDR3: TGCGCCAGCAGCTCGCCCCGGACAGACTACCAAGAGACCCAGTACTTC. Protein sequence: CASSSPRTDYQETQYF.